The clone carrying this T cell receptor (beta chain) was detected once. The CDR3 loop spans 16 amino acids. V was pared by 3 bases and J by 6 bases, with 12 bases of the junction left unmatched. Germline CDR1 SGHTA, CDR2 FQGNSA. Measured with immunoSEQ multiplex PCR; TCRdb has only the in-frame clones, and not every one. This sample carries about 98,000 clones, over 70% of them seen once, and the ten largest clones take about 10%. The data were obtained in a study of blood T cell repertoires in COVID-19. Study-level information: PBMCs, B-cell-depleted T cells, or T cells were the source of the cDNA or gDNA that made up the material.

The sequence derives from a woman of 80 years or more with acute or convalescent COVID-19. The chain uses TRBV7-2 and TRBJ1-2; 8 positions agree with TRBD1. Sequenced sample: peripheral blood. The DNA of the CDR3 is TGTGCCAGCAGCTTTTCACCTACGGACAGGGTAAATGGCTACACCTTC. Translating gives CASSFSPTDRVNGYTF.